This paragraph reports one T cell receptor beta chain. No cognate antigen has been identified for it. The sample holds no much larger clone one base away, and base qualities are not on file. TCRbeta CDR3 regions were amplified from genomic DNA by means of the immunoSEQ Assay, a bias-controlled multiplex PCR. As for the original processing: The number of nucleated cells in each sample was estimated from the amplification of reference gene primers within the assay. Sequence reads were collapsed and filtered to measure the absolute abundance of every unique TCRbeta CDR3 rearrangement. For each sample, productive Simpson clonality was calculated as the square root of Simpson's diversity index across productive rearrangements. TCRdb holds this immuneACCESS table with in-frame rearrangements only. Some clones are missing; in checked studies, unresolved V genes explain under half, and the rest has no known cause. V, J and clone size reflect that table, while D and trimming were determined from the DNA. This sample gives 350,000 or so clones in total; 70% to 90% of them show up just once. The ten most abundant clones make up 1.6% of the sample.

One collaborating source in Seattle enrolled patients during active infection and followed them longitudinally through the course of disease. Each collaborating institution followed its own protocols to collect whole blood in K2EDTA tubes. For TCRbeta analysis, collaborator samples were shipped as frozen whole blood, as isolated PBMCs, or as DNA extracted from either sample type. Including the terminal cysteine and phenylalanine, the CDR3 comprises 12 residues. Kept here is only the CDR3 DNA, which spans 36 bases and is read in frame from base 1. The junction carries 3 bases between V and J, which are trimmed by 2 bases and 7 bases respectively. As encoded in the germline V gene (reference sequence), CDR1 is MNHEY while CDR2 is SMNVEV. This entry belongs to a study of blood T cell repertoires in COVID-19 (dated by TCRdb to between 2020 and 2021). A note on the overall study: Samples from collaborators originated in the United States, Italy and Spain and spanned both the acute and convalescent phases of COVID-19. The material from the prospective study consisted of cDNA or gDNA derived from T cells, B-cell-depleted T cells, or PBMCs. The dataset comprised deeply sampled blood TCRbeta repertoires from subjects exposed to, actively infected with, or recovered from COVID-19. The repertoires were released in a freely available public database intended as a resource for research on the immune response to SARS-CoV-2. Samples came from the ongoing ImmuneRACE study (first 160 participants) plus 1,254 subjects from 6 global collaborators. Nearly every sample came with metadata listing a de-identified subject ID, COVID-19 status, age in years and sex. HLA class I and class II types, where available, came from metadata supplied by the sample provider rather than from assay-based typing. Paper-wide results and their limitations: The quantity of clinical and demographic metadata differed by source and by participant and was supplied without curation.

The sequence came from a woman aged 25 to 39 with COVID-19, enrolled during active disease. The chain is encoded by TRBV27 joined to TRBJ1-6, with the D gene uncertain. Input material: peripheral blood. The nucleotide sequence is given as TGTGCCAGCAGTTTACAAAATTCACCCCTCCACTTT. This is translated as CASSLQNSPLHF.